This T cell receptor beta chain emerged from a study of low-dose radiotherapy and immunotherapy resistance in tumors. Turning to the study itself: Study patients were administered oral aspirin at 300 mg daily for four cycles from cycle 1 day 1.

This sample's time point: before trial treatment. The therapy administered to donors comprised nivolumab, ipilimumab, aspirin, low-dose cyclophosphamide and low-dose radiotherapy. Advanced solid tumors without tumor-infiltrating lymphocytes were required for inclusion. This clonotype was seen at least ten times. Gene-specific TRAV and TRBV primers were used for first-strand cDNA, covering alpha and beta chains. With a constant-region primer and a V-primer adapter, TCRs were subjected to about 20 PCR cycles of amplification. The authors amplified isolated mRNA by in vitro transcription. One entry per CDR3 protein results from TCRdb running MiXCR on the reads. Of over 55,000 distinct CDR3 sequences in the sample, 30% to 40% are singletons; the top ten hold more than 9.5%. The sample was PBMCs, taken before treatment. The receptor was derived from a female donor with ovarian cancer.

CDR3 amino acids: CASSLALSQPQHF. In DNA form, the CDR3 reads TGTGCCAGCAGTTTAGCGCTTAGTCAGCCCCAGCATTTT. The chain carries TRBV12-3 or TRBV12-4 and TRBJ1-5; D is uncertain. Trimming shortened V by 0 bases and J by 6 bases, and 6 bases separated the two germline ends. This CDR3 comprises 13 residues.